These 29 T cell receptor beta chains were all obtained from the same sample, sequenced in a study of CDR3 diversity in severe acne. TCRdb redid the calling of the PCR reads with MiXCR, one entry per CDR3 protein. The sample records 100,000 or so distinct CDR3 sequences, more than 45% being singletons. Sequenced material: blood. All receptors derive from a male donor with acne.

J is TRBJ1-1 and V is TRBV19, with 7 bases fitting TRBD1. CDR1 and CDR2 (germline): LNHDA, SQIVND (reference sequence). Trimming at V came to 3 bases and at J to 3 bases, leaving 13 bases not matched to a gene. The CDR3 consists of 17 residues. CDR3 in DNA: TGTGCCAGTAGTATCTCCCTGCAGGGGGAGCCGGACACTGAAGCTTTCTTT. This codes for CASSISLQGEPDTEAFF.

About this clonotype: The junction differs from germline at one of its ends, possibly a read error. V gene TRBV7-9 combines with J gene TRBJ2-5; perhaps TRBD1 as D (7 bases). Germline assignment: CDR1 SEHNR and CDR2 FQNEAQ (reference sequence). The CDR3 is 13 residues long. This CDR3 is CASSLGPGGTQCF. Written as DNA, the CDR3 is TGTGCCAGCAGCTTAGGGCCAGGGGGGACCCAGTGCTTC.

In DNA, the CDR3 is TGCAGCGGCCGCGTCGGCCTGGTCGACACCATATATTTT. As protein: CSGRVGLVDTIYF. This chain connects TRBV29-1 to TRBJ1-3; D remains ambiguous. This CDR3 is built from 13 residues. Germline V gene data show CDR1 as SQVTM and CDR2 as ANQGSEA. The germline V and J ends were trimmed by 7 bases and 8 bases, with 18 bases remaining between them.

The genes are TRBV20-1 and TRBJ2-7, with 12 bases matching TRBD1. The V and J ends lost 1 base and 4 bases, in that order; junction bases with no gene match: 8. The CDR3 covers 16 residues. From germline, CDR1 is DFQATT and CDR2 SNEGSKA (reference sequence). The CDR3 DNA reads TGCAGTGCTAGAGGAACCGGGACAGGGGGCTTATACGAGCAGTACTTC. Amino acids: CSARGTGTGGLYEQYF.

Many counts were recorded for this clonotype. The V call is TRBV5-1, the J call TRBJ1-6; D possibly corresponds to TRBD1 (5 bases). CDR3 length equals 14 residues. Germline CDR1 is SGHRS and CDR2 is YFSETQ. Trimming cost V 0 bases and J 6 bases, with 7 bases left between them. This CDR3 reads CASSLGGLNSPLHF. CDR3 bases: TGCGCCAGCAGCTTGGGGGGCCTTAATTCACCCCTCCACTTT.

The rearrangement links TRBV4-2 to TRBJ2-1; TRBD2 aligns across 9 bases. Germline V gives CDR1 LGHNA, CDR2 YNFKEQ. J lost 4 bases, V lost 4 bases, and 8 bases had no gene match. This CDR3 spans 16 amino acids. The chain's CDR3 is CASSRGLAGWYNEQFF. In nucleotides, the CDR3 is TGTGCCAGCAGCCGGGGGCTAGCGGGATGGTACAATGAGCAGTTCTTC.

V and J are TRBV10-3 and TRBJ1-5; maybe TRBD1 (5 bases). From germline, CDR1 is ENHRY and CDR2 SYGVKD. Trimming pared 0 bases from V and 0 bases from J, leaving 9 bases between. The CDR3 has 16 amino acids. The CDR3 nucleotides are TGTGCCATCAGTGAGTCTTTCCAGGGTAGCAATCAGCCCCAGCATTTT. Protein product: CAISESFQGSNQPQHF.

The rearrangement joins TRBV27 to TRBJ1-3; a possible D gene is TRBD1 (6 bases). Trimming cost V 6 bases and J 3 bases, with 15 bases left between them. This CDR3 is 15 amino acids long. In germline, CDR1 is MNHEY, CDR2 SMNVEV (reference sequence). The CDR3 spells CASSRTEDLGNTIYF. The CDR3 bases are TGTGCCAGCAGCAGGACAGAGGATCTTGGAAACACCATATATTTT.

The chain combines TRBV19 with TRBJ2-7; D tentatively fits TRBD1 or TRBD2 (7 bases each). V was trimmed by 7 bases and J by 3 bases, leaving 16 bases between them. Germline lookup yields CDR1 LNHDA and CDR2 SQIVND (reference sequence). The CDR3 is 14 amino acids. Here the CDR3 reads CASNSGTDHYEQYF. The CDR3 bases are TGTGCCAGTAACAGCGGGACAGACCACTACGAGCAGTACTTC.

The chain employs TRBV7-2 and TRBJ1-4; 8 bases map to TRBD1. With V trimmed by 4 bases and J by 8 bases, 6 bases remained unmatched. Looked up from germline, CDR1 is SGHTA and CDR2 is FQGNSA. The CDR3 spans 14 residues. CDR3 sequence: CASSSQGAIEKLFF. Here the CDR3 DNA reads TGTGCCAGCAGCTCCCAGGGGGCAATCGAAAAACTGTTTTTT.

This sequence joins TRBV19 and TRBJ2-3, with 10 bases aligning to TRBD1. Trimming removed 10 bases from V and 0 bases from J; junction bases left unmatched: 10. This CDR3 region has 16 residues. Germline CDR1 reads LNHDA; CDR2 reads SQIVND (reference sequence). This chain's CDR3 is CATRDRGGCSTDTQYF. The CDR3 coding sequence is TGTGCCACACGGGACAGGGGCGGATGTAGCACAGATACGCAGTATTTT.

A note on this clonotype: One end of the junction does not line up with germline, which may come from a read error. The chain is built from TRBV15 and TRBJ1-2; no definite D call. Germline CDR1 and CDR2: LNHNV and YYDKDF (reference sequence). This CDR3 spans 14 amino acids. For the CDR3, the DNA is TGTGCCACACAACCAAGAACACTTAACTGTGGCTACACCTTC. Residues: CATQPRTLNCGYTF.

The chain couples TRBV28 to TRBJ1-6, with D perhaps matching TRBD1 (5 bases). Trimming took 7 bases from V and 5 from J, leaving 15 bases between them. This CDR3 has 15 residues. Germline CDR1 MDHEN, CDR2 SYDVKM. The CDR3 loop reads CASNIDSGDNSPLHF. The CDR3 DNA sequence: TGTGCCAGCAACATCGACAGCGGCGATAATTCACCCCTCCACTTT.

Sample share makes this clonotype medium-sized (0.01 to 0.1%). The V call is TRBV2, the J call TRBJ2-5; unclear D gene. Germline V gene lookup returns CDR1 SNHLY and CDR2 FYNNEI. Trimming took off 4 bases at V and 5 bases at J, with 5 bases between the two ends. This CDR3 has 11 amino acids. The CDR3 DNA follows: TGTGCCAGCAGTGTGAAGGAGACCCAGTACTTC. It yields the protein CASSVKETQYF.

The V and J genes are TRBV14 and TRBJ2-5; weak D call: TRBD1 (6 bases). V lost 0 bases to trimming and J lost 4 bases, with 9 bases between them. Germline V gives CDR1 SGHDN, CDR2 FVKESK. This CDR3 spans 14 amino acids. The CDR3 nucleotides read TGTGCCAGCAGCCAAGATTGGGGGCGAGAGACCCAGTACTTC. This translates into CASSQDWGRETQYF.

J is TRBJ2-2 and V is TRBV19, with D hard to call. Germline V gene data show CDR1 as LNHDA and CDR2 as SQIVND (reference sequence). The V and J ends lost 6 bases and 5 bases respectively, with 7 bases between them. This CDR3 has 12 residues. CDR3 coding DNA: TGTGCCAGTAGCGGACGAACCGGGGAGCTGTTTTTT. Amino acids: CASSGRTGELFF.

This clonotype occurred many times. The V gene is TRBV12-3 or TRBV12-4, the J gene TRBJ2-2, with D perhaps matching TRBD1 (5 bases). CDR3 length: 16 residues. The V end was cut by 7 bases, the J end by 1 base, with 16 bases between. The CDR3 reads CASTQTSGMNTGELFF. The CDR3 DNA is TGTGCCAGCACCCAAACATCAGGGATGAACACCGGGGAGCTGTTTTTT.

Note on this clonotype: The junction and the germline gene differ at one end; a read error may be behind it. This sequence joins TRBV2 and TRBJ2-7, with D possibly being TRBD1 or TRBD2 (5 bases each). CDR1 SNHLY and CDR2 FYNNEI come from the germline V gene. The CDR3 loop spans 12 amino acids. The CDR3 is CASSEGGYGRDF. The CDR3 nucleotides read TGTGCCAGCAGTGAAGGGGGGTACGGCCGGGACTTC.

This clonotype was seen at least ten times. This rearrangement joins TRBV5-6 to TRBJ1-1; 7 bases map to TRBD1. V was pared by 2 bases and J by 0 bases, with 4 bases of the junction left unmatched. CDR1 is SGHDT, CDR2 YYEEEE, per germline. This CDR3 spans 15 amino acids. In DNA form, the CDR3 reads TGTGCCAGCAGCTTTGCGGGACAGATGAACACTGAAGCTTTCTTT. Translating it yields CASSFAGQMNTEAFF.

Notes on this clonotype: With a much larger clone just one base away, this may be a read error. The chain combines TRBV25-1 with TRBJ1-1; D gene unclear. Trimming took off 3 bases at V and 1 base at J, with 6 bases between the two ends. Germline V gene data show CDR1 as MGHDK and CDR2 as SYGVNS. The length of the CDR3 is 13 residues. The DNA for the CDR3 is TGTGCCAGCAGTGACTCTGGGAACACTGAAGCTTTCTTT. Translated, it gives CASSDSGNTEAFF.

CDR3 amino acids: CSAGRKVTEAFF. DNA for the CDR3: TGCAGTGCAGGCAGGAAGGTCACTGAAGCTTTCTTT. This chain connects TRBV20-1 to TRBJ1-1; unclear D gene. Germline V gene sequence: CDR1 DFQATT, CDR2 SNEGSKA (reference sequence). Trimming cost V 6 bases and J 4 bases, with 12 bases left between them. The CDR3 runs to 12 residues.

This clonotype rates as medium-sized. The chain carries TRBV5-1 and TRBJ2-1, with D unclear. V was shortened by 0 bases and J by 6 bases, with 4 bases between the two germline ends. Germline values: CDR1 SGHRS, CDR2 YFSETQ. CDR3 length: 12 residues. The CDR3 is CASSLESNEQFF. DNA for the CDR3: TGCGCCAGCAGCTTGGAGAGCAATGAGCAGTTCTTC.

A remark on this clonotype: This may come from a read error, since a much larger clone is one base off. The chain carries TRBV5-1 and TRBJ2-3, with a weak D call TRBD1 (5 bases). Germline values: CDR1 SGHRS, CDR2 YFSETQ. This CDR3 contains 13 residues. The chain's CDR3 is CASRQRVTGTQYF. Here the CDR3 DNA reads TGCGCCAGCAGGCAGAGAGTAACAGGTACGCAGTATTTT. The full variable domain, in which reference TRBV5-1 and TRBJ2-3 provide the parts outside the CDR3, is KAGVTQTPRYLIKTRGQQVTLSCSPISGHRSVSWYQQTPGQGLQFLFEYFSETQRNKGNFPGRFSGRQFSNSRSEMNVSTLELGDSALYLCASRQRVTGTQYFGPGTRLTVL.

This clonotype was recorded at least ten times. The chain is built from TRBV7-3 and TRBJ1-1; D unresolved. The CDR3 sequence is 13 residues long. The V and J ends lost 4 bases and 5 bases respectively, with 11 bases between them. In germline, CDR1 is SGHTA, CDR2 FQGTGA. Here the CDR3 DNA reads TGTGCCAGCAGCTCGACCCTCTATACTGAAGCTTTCTTT. It specifies CASSSTLYTEAFF.

Worth noting for this clonotype: A read error may be the cause here, since a much bigger clone is one base away. This rearrangement joins TRBV11-2 to TRBJ2-7; TRBD2 matches at 9 bases. Germline CDR1 reads SGHAT; CDR2 reads FQNNGV. The CDR3 runs 16 residues. J lost 3 bases, V lost 1 base, and 7 bases had no gene match. CDR3 coding DNA: TGTGCCAGCAGCTTAGGGCGAGAGACTAGCGGCTACGAGCAGTACTTC. Translated, it gives CASSLGRETSGYEQYF.

The chain uses TRBV5-4 and TRBJ2-7; possibly TRBD2 for D (6 bases). The last part of the DNA fits TRBJ2-5 better; the J call may be wrong. The CDR3 is 15 amino acids. Germline lookup yields CDR1 SGHNT and CDR2 YYREEE (reference sequence). This CDR3 is CASSLAVGGGETQYF. The DNA for the CDR3 is TGTGCCAGCAGCTTGGCCGTGGGGGGTGGCGAGACCCAGTACTTC.

On this clonotype: This may arise from a read error, as a much more abundant clone is one base away. The chain combines TRBV19 with TRBJ2-3, with TRBD1 as a possible D gene (5 bases). In germline, CDR1 is LNHDA, CDR2 SQIVND (reference sequence). The ends were cut back, 8 bases at V and 0 bases at J, with 9 bases in the middle. This CDR3 is built from 13 residues. The CDR3 coding sequence is TGTGCCAGTGGGGCAGCTAGCACAGATACGCAGTATTTT. Protein sequence: CASGAASTDTQYF.

To note about this clonotype: Given a much more abundant clone one base away, this may be a read error. The chain has TRBV5-1 and TRBJ2-7; D ambiguous. CDR1 is SGHRS, CDR2 YFSETQ, per germline. The germline V and J ends were trimmed by 3 bases and 6 bases, with 13 bases remaining between them. The CDR3 spans 13 residues. The CDR3 region is CASSSVGWGEQYF. The CDR3 DNA reads TGCGCCAGCAGCTCGGTTGGATGGGGCGAGCAGTACTTC.

This chain connects TRBV20-1 to TRBJ2-2, with TRBD2 identical over 13 bases. The CDR3 spans 16 residues. Per the germline V gene, CDR1 is DFQATT and CDR2 is SNEGSKA (reference sequence). Germline trimming cut 5 bases from V and 6 bases from J; bases unmatched to any gene: 9. The CDR3 nucleotides read TGCAGTGCTGCCGGACTAGCGGGAGATGAGGCCGGGGAGCTGTTTTTT. Amino acid sequence: CSAAGLAGDEAGELFF.